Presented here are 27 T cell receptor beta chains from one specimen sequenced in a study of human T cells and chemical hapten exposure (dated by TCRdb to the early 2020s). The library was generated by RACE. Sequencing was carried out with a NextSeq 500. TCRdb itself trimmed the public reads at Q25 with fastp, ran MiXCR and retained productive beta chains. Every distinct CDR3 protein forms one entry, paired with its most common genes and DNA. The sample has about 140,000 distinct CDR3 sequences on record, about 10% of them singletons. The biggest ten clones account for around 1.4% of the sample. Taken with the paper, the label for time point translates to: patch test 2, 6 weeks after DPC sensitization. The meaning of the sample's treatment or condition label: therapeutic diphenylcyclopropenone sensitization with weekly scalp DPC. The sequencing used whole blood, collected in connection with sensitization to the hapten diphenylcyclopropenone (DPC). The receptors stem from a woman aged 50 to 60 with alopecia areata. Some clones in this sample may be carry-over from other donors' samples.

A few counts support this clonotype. This chain's CDR3 is CASSLGLTSGIGNEQFF. The CDR3 nucleotides are TGTGCCAGCAGCTTAGGTCTGACTAGCGGGATCGGCAATGAGCAGTTCTTC. The chain uses TRBV7-9 and TRBJ2-1; 11 bases align to TRBD2. Germline-derived CDR1 and CDR2 are SEHNR and FQNEAQ (reference sequence). Trimming took 1 base from V and 6 from J; bases not matched to a gene: 8. This CDR3 is 17 amino acids long.

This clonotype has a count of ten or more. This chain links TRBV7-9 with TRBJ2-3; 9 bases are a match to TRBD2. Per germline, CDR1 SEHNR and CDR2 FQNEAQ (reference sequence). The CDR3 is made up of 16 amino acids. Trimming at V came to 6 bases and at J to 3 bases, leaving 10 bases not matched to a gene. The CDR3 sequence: CASRNVAGGRTDTQYF. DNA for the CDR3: TGTGCCAGCAGAAACGTGGCGGGAGGGCGGACAGATACGCAGTATTTT.

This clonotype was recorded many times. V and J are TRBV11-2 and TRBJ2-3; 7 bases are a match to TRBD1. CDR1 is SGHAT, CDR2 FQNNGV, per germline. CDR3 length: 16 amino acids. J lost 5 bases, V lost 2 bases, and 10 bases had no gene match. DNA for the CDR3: TGTGCCAGCAGCTTACAGTCCAGGGGGAGAAAAGATACGCAGTATTTT. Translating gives CASSLQSRGRKDTQYF.

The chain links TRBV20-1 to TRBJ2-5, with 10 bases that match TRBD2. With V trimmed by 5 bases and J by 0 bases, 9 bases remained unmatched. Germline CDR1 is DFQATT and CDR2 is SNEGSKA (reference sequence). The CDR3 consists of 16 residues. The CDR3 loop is CSAGRTSGRYQETQYF. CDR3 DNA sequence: TGCAGTGCTGGCCGGACTAGCGGACGGTACCAAGAGACCCAGTACTTC.

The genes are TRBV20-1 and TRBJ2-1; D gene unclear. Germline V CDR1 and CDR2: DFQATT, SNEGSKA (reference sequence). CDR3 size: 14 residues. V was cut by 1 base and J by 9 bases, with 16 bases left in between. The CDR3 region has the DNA TGCAGTGCTAGAGCTTGGACCGAAGTCGGTGAGCAGTTCTTC. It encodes CSARAWTEVGEQFF.

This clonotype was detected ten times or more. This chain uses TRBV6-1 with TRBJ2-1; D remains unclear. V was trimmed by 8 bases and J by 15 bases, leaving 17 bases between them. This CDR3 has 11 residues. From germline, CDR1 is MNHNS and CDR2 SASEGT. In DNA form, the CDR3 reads TGTGCCAGCGGGGTAGGAGCAGCGAGGTTCTTC. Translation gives CASGVGAARFF.

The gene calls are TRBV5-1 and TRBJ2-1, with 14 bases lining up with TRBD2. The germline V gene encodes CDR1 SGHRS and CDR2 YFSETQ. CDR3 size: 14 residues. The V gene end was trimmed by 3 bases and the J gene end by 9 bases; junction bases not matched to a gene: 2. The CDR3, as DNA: TGCGCCAGCAGCTCGGGACTAGCGGGAGCTGAGCAGTTCTTC. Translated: CASSSGLAGAEQFF.

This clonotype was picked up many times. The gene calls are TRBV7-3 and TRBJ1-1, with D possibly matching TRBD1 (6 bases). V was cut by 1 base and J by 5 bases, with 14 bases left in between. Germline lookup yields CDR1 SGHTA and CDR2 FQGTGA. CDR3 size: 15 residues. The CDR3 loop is CASSLIGGRGTEAFF. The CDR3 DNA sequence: TGTGCCAGCAGCTTAATAGGCGGGAGGGGGACTGAAGCTTTCTTT.

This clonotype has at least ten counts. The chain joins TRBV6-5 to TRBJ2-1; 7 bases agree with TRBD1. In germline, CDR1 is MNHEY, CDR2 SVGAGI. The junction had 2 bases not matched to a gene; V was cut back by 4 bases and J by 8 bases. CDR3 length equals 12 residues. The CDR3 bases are TGTGCCAGCAGTTCAACAGGGGATGAGCAGTTCTTC. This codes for CASSSTGDEQFF.

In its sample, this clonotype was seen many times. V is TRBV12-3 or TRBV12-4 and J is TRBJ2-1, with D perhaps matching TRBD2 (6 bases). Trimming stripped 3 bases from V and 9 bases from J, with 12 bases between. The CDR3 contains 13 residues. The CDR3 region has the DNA TGTGCCAGCAGTTTTGGGGGGAGACTTGAGCAGTTCTTC. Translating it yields CASSFGGRLEQFF.

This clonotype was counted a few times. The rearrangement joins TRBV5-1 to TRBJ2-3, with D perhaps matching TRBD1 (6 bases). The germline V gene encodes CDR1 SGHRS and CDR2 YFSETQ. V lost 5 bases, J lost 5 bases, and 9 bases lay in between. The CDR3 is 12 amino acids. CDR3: CASSGGVDTQYF. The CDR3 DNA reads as TGCGCCAGCAGTGGGGGCGTAGATACGCAGTATTTT. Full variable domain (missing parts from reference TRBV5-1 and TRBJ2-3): KAGVTQTPRYLIKTRGQQVTLSCSPISGHRSVSWYQQTPGQGLQFLFEYFSETQRNKGNFPGRFSGRQFSNSRSEMNVSTLELGDSALYLCASSGGVDTQYFGPGTRLTVL.

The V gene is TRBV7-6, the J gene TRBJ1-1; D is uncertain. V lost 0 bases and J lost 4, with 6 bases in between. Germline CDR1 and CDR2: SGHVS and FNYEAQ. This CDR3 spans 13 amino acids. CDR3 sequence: CASSLAETTEAFF. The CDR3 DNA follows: TGTGCCAGCAGCTTAGCGGAGACCACTGAAGCTTTCTTT.

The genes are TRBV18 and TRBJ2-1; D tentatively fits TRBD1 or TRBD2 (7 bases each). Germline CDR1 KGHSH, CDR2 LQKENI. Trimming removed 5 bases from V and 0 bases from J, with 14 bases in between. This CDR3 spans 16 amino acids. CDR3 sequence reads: CASSGRGLGSYNEQFF. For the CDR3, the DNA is TGTGCCAGCTCAGGGAGGGGGCTGGGCTCCTACAATGAGCAGTTCTTC.

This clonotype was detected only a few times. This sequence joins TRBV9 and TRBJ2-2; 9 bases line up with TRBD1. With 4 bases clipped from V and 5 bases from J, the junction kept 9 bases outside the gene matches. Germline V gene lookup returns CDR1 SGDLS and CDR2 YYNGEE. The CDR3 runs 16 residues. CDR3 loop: CASSPPGQGRTGELFF. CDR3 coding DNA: TGTGCCAGCAGCCCTCCCGGACAGGGGAGGACCGGGGAGCTGTTTTTT.

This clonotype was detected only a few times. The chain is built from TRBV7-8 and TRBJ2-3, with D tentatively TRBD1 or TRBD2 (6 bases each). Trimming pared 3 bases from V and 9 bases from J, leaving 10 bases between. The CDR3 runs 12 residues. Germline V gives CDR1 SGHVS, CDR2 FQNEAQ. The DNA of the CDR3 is TGTGCCAGCAGCTTCCCCGGGGGCACGCAGTATTTT. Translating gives CASSFPGGTQYF.

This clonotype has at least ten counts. CDR3 residues: CASSLGTSGSLLAKNIQYF. Here the CDR3 DNA reads TGTGCCAGCAGCTTGGGGACTAGCGGGAGTCTCCTAGCCAAAAACATTCAGTACTTC. This rearrangement joins TRBV5-4 to TRBJ2-4, with TRBD2 identical over 13 bases. The CDR3 runs to 19 residues. Looked up from germline, CDR1 is SGHNT and CDR2 is YYREEE (reference sequence). After removal of 0 bases from V and 0 bases from J, the junction contained 6 bases not matched to a gene.

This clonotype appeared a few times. The CDR3 nucleotides are TGCAGTGCTAGGGCCAGCGGACTCACAGATACGCAGTATTTT. Its protein is CSARASGLTDTQYF. The chain combines TRBV20-1 with TRBJ2-3; D possibly corresponds to TRBD2 (5 bases). Looked up from germline, CDR1 is DFQATT and CDR2 is SNEGSKA (reference sequence). V lost 3 bases, J lost 2 bases, and 12 bases lay in between. This CDR3 comprises 14 residues.

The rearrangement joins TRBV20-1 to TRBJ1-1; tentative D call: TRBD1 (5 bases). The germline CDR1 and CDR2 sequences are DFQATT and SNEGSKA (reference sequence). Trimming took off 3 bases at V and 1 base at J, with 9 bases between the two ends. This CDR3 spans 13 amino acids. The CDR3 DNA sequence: TGCAGTGCTAGGGGGAGGGGGAACACTGAAGCTTTCTTT. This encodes CSARGRGNTEAFF.

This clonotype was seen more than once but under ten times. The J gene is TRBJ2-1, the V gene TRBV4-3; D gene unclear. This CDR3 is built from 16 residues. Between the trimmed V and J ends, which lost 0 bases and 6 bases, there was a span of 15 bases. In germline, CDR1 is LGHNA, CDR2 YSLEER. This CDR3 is CASSQDPRSRSNEQFF. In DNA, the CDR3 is TGCGCCAGCAGCCAAGATCCGCGATCCCGTTCCAATGAGCAGTTCTTC.

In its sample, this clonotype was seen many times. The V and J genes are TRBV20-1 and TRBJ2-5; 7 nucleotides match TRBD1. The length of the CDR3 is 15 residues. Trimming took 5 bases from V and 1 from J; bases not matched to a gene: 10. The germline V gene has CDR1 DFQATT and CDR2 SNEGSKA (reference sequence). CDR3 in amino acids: CSAGSRDRSQETQYF. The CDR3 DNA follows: TGCAGTGCTGGGTCCCGGGACAGAAGCCAAGAGACCCAGTACTTC.

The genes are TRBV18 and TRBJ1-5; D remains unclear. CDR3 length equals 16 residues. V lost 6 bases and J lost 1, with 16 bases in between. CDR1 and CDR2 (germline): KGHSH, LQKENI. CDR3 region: CASSQRQISSNQPQHF. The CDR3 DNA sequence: TGTGCCAGCTCCCAACGTCAAATATCCAGCAATCAGCCCCAGCATTTT.

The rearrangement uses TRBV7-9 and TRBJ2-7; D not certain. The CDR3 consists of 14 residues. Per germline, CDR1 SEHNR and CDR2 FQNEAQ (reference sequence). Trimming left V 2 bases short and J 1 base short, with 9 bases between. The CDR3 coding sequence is TGTGCCAGCAGCTTAAGCCAGACATCCTACGAGCAGTACTTC. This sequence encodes CASSLSQTSYEQYF.

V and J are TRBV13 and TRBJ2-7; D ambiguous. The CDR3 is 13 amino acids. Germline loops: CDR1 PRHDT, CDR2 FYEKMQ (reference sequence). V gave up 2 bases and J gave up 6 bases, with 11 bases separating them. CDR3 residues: CASSLLETAEQYF. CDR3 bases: TGTGCCAGCAGCTTATTGGAAACCGCCGAGCAGTACTTC.

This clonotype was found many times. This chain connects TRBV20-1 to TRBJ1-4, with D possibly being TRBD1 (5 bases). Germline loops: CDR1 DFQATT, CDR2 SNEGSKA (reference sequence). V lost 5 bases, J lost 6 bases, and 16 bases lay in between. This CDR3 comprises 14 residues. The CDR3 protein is CSALTDPPDEKLFF. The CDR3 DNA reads TGCAGTGCTCTGACAGACCCACCGGATGAAAAACTGTTTTTT.

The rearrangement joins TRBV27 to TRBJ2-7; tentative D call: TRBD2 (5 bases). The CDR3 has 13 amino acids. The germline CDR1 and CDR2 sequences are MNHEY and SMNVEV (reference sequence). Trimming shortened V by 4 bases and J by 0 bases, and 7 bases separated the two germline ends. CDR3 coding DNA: TGTGCCAGCAGTTATAGCGTCTCCTACGAGCAGTACTTC. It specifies CASSYSVSYEQYF.

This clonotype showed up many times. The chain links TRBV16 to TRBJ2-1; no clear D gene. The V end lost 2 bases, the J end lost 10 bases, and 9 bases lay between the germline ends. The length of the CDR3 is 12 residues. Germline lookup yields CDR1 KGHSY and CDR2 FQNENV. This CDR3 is CASSQALPEQFF. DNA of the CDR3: TGTGCCAGCAGCCAAGCCCTTCCCGAGCAGTTCTTC.

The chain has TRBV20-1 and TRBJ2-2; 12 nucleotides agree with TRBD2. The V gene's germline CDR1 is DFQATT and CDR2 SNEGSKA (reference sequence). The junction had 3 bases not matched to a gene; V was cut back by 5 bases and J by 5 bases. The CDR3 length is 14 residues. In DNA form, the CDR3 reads TGCAGTGCTGGACTAGCGGGAAGGACCGGGGAGCTGTTTTTT. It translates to CSAGLAGRTGELFF.